The 4 T cell receptor beta chains below come from one sample, sequenced in a study of cytomegalovirus exposure and HLA in healthy donors (dated by TCRdb to between 2016 and 2019). The library was obtained by the immunoSEQ multiplex PCR assay. The multiplex PCR relied on a mix of 60 forward primers for TCR Vbeta segments and 13 reverse primers for TCR Jbeta segments. This is the immuneACCESS table as TCRdb keeps it, with only in-frame sequences that have V and J called. A part of the clones is gone; compared with another copy, unresolved V genes explain less than half, and the rest is unexplained. The sample yields approximately 110,000 clones; around 70% were counted once. The top ten constitute 8% to 9.5% of the sample. Sequences were obtained from PBMCs. These receptor sequences come from a man aged 30 to 39 in good health and CMV-seropositive.

This clone was counted once. In DNA form, the CDR3 reads TGTGCCAGCAGCGTAGGTCAGATGGAGGGTCCATGGGACGGCTACACCTTC. Residues: CASSVGQMEGPWDGYTF. The chain joins TRBV9 to TRBJ1-2; possible D gene TRBD1, 5 bases. This CDR3 has 17 amino acids. Germline V gene data show CDR1 as SGDLS and CDR2 as YYNGEE. The V and J ends lost 0 bases and 8 bases respectively, with 23 bases between them.

This chain joins TRBV19 and TRBJ1-5; TRBD1 matches 7 bases. Germline V lookup: CDR1 LNHDA, CDR2 SQIVND (reference sequence). Unmatched junction bases numbered 3, after V lost 5 bases and J lost 2 bases. This CDR3 spans 14 amino acids. The DNA for the CDR3 is TGTGCCAGTAGTCCCGGACAGGGCAATCAGCCCCAGCATTTT. It translates to CASSPGQGNQPQHF.

The chain uses TRBV7-3 and TRBJ2-5; TRBD2 aligns across 8 bases. The CDR3 totals 16 residues. With V trimmed by 1 base and J by 5 bases, 9 bases remained unmatched. The germline gives CDR1 SGHTA, CDR2 FQGTGA. CDR3 in amino acids: CASSLIPTPSGETQYF. DNA for the CDR3: TGTGCCAGCAGCTTAATCCCAACCCCTAGCGGGGAGACCCAGTACTTC.

The chain combines TRBV9 with TRBJ2-2; weak D call: TRBD2 (5 bases). The germline gives CDR1 SGDLS, CDR2 YYNGEE. There are 17 residues in the CDR3. Trimming pared 4 bases from V and 2 bases from J, leaving 18 bases between. CDR3 nucleotide sequence: TGTGCCAGCAGCCCAACCCCCCAAGCGGATAACACCGGGGAGCTGTTTTTT. As protein: CASSPTPQADNTGELFF.